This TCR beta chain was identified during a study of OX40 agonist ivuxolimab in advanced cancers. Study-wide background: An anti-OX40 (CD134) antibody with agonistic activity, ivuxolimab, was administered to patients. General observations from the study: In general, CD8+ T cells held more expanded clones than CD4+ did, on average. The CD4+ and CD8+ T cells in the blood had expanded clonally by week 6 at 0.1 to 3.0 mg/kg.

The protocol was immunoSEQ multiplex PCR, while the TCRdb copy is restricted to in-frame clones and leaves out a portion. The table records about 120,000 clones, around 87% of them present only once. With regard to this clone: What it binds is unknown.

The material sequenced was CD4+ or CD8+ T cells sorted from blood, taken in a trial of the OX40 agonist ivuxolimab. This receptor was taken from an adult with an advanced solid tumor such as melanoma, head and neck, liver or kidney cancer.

The CDR3 DNA sequence: TGCGCCAGCAGCCAGATAAGAGGATACGAGCAGTACTTC. Amino acid sequence: CASSQIRGYEQYF. The V gene is TRBV4-3, the J gene TRBJ2-7; no firm D call. The CDR3 consists of 13 residues. The V gene's germline CDR1 is LGHNA and CDR2 YSLEER. Between the trimmed V and J ends, which lost 3 bases and 4 bases, there was a span of 10 bases.